What follows are 24 T cell receptor beta chains derived from one specimen sequenced in a study of T cell responses to AZD1222 COVID-19 vaccine (dated by TCRdb to the early 2020s). Libraries were built with the immunoSEQ multiplex PCR assay. TCRdb carries this immuneACCESS record with in-frame sequences only. Its versions omit some clonotypes, under half of them owing to an unresolved V gene in the studies checked, with the rest unexplained. The sample table lists about 150,000 clones, approximately 87% of them with a count of one. Roughly 5.8% of the sample comes from the top ten. Interpreted using the paper, the time point label stands for: baseline before first vaccination. Sample treatment or condition, as interpreted from the label and publication: meningococcal conjugate vaccine given as trial control. The source material was peripheral blood, sampled on day 0 of MenACWY control vaccination. Receptors originate from an adult in good health.

The rearrangement joins TRBV28 to TRBJ1-5; possible D gene TRBD1, 6 bases. V was trimmed by 5 bases and J by 0 bases, leaving 11 bases between them. The germline gives CDR1 MDHEN, CDR2 SYDVKM. This CDR3 is built from 15 residues. CDR3 protein: CASSRGQGSNQPQHF. As DNA, the CDR3 is TGTGCCAGCAGTCGGGGGCAGGGTAGCAATCAGCCCCAGCATTTT.

The genes are TRBV5-4 and TRBJ2-3; a possible D gene is TRBD2 (6 bases). Germline assignment: CDR1 SGHNT and CDR2 YYREEE (reference sequence). Trimming took off 4 bases at V and 6 bases at J, with 6 bases between the two ends. CDR3 length: 11 residues. This chain's CDR3 is CASSREDTQYF. The CDR3 nucleotides are TGTGCCAGCAGCCGGGAGGATACGCAGTATTTT.

The rearrangement joins TRBV5-1 to TRBJ1-6, with TRBD1 identical over 9 bases. The CDR3 sequence is 15 residues long. Trimming removed 1 base from V and 7 bases from J; junction bases left unmatched: 3. Looked up from germline, CDR1 is SGHRS and CDR2 is YFSETQ. This CDR3 reads CASSLRGTGNSPLHF. The CDR3 region has the DNA TGCGCCAGCAGCTTGAGAGGGACAGGGAATTCACCCCTCCACTTT.

The chain joins TRBV28 to TRBJ1-2, with 7 bases matching TRBD1. Germline V gene lookup returns CDR1 MDHEN and CDR2 SYDVKM. V shed 6 bases and J 7 bases; nucleotides not matched to a gene: 11. The CDR3 length is 14 residues. The DNA for the CDR3 is TGTGCCAGCAGCCCTCCTGACAGGGACGGTGGCTACACCTTC. Translation gives CASSPPDRDGGYTF.

V is TRBV6-2 or TRBV6-3 and J is TRBJ2-2; 8 bases align to TRBD2. The germline gives CDR1 MNHEY, CDR2 SVGEGT. This CDR3 is 15 amino acids long. The trim removed 5 bases at V and 5 bases at J, leaving 7 bases unmatched. The CDR3 loop reads CASSQAGVGTGELFF. As DNA, the CDR3 is TGTGCCAGCAGTCAAGCGGGAGTGGGAACCGGGGAGCTGTTTTTT.

This chain connects TRBV5-1 to TRBJ2-5; D is undetermined. The V gene lost 4 bases and the J gene lost 0 bases, with 7 bases spanning the gap. The CDR3 runs to 13 residues. Germline loops: CDR1 SGHRS, CDR2 YFSETQ. This CDR3 is CASSGQYQETQYF. CDR3 DNA sequence: TGCGCCAGCAGCGGGCAGTACCAAGAGACCCAGTACTTC. The full variable domain, completed using reference TRBV5-1 and TRBJ2-5, is KAGVTQTPRYLIKTRGQQVTLSCSPISGHRSVSWYQQTPGQGLQFLFEYFSETQRNKGNFPGRFSGRQFSNSRSEMNVSTLELGDSALYLCASSGQYQETQYFGPGTRLLVL.

The genes are TRBV6-5 and TRBJ1-6; D gene unclear. Germline-derived CDR1 and CDR2 are MNHEY and SVGAGI. V lost 9 bases, J lost 0 bases, and 9 bases lay in between. The CDR3 has 14 residues. CDR3 loop: CASTESSYNSPLHF. CDR3 in DNA: TGTGCCAGTACAGAGAGCTCCTATAATTCACCCCTCCACTTT.

This chain links TRBV6-5 with TRBJ1-1; no clear D gene. The CDR3 loop spans 14 amino acids. Germline-derived CDR1 and CDR2 are MNHEY and SVGAGI. Trimming shortened V by 6 bases and J by 6 bases, and 17 bases separated the two germline ends. CDR3 bases: TGTGCCAGCAGCCGGGGTGGAGGTGCAGCTGAAGCTTTCTTT. This sequence encodes CASSRGGGAAEAFF.

The gene calls are TRBV7-2 and TRBJ2-7, with D hard to call. The CDR3 totals 14 residues. Germline V gene sequence: CDR1 SGHTA, CDR2 FQGNSA. V was cut by 3 bases and J by 0 bases, with 9 bases left in between. The CDR3 region is CASSLERLSYEQYF. The DNA for the CDR3 is TGTGCCAGCAGCTTGGAGCGCCTCTCCTACGAGCAGTACTTC. The entire variable domain, with the rest obtained from reference TRBV7-2 and TRBJ2-7, is as follows: GAGVSQSPSNKVTEKGKDVELRCDPISGHTALYWYRQSLGQGLEFLIYFQGNSAPDKSGLPSDRFSAERTGGSVSTLTIQRTQQEDSAVYLCASSLERLSYEQYFGPGTRLTVT.

The chain employs TRBV10-1 and TRBJ2-1; 15 nucleotides align to TRBD2. CDR1 is WNHNN and CDR2 is SYGVQD in the germline V gene (reference sequence). J lost 7 bases, V lost 2 bases, and 3 bases had no gene match. CDR3 length: 16 amino acids. The CDR3 DNA follows: TGCGCCAGCAGTGAGGGACTAGCGGGGGGGCAAAATGAGCAGTTCTTC. This encodes CASSEGLAGGQNEQFF.

The chain couples TRBV5-5 to TRBJ1-2; D unclear. With 0 bases removed from V and 6 bases from J, the gap between germline ends came to 15 bases. This CDR3 contains 15 residues. Germline V gene lookup returns CDR1 SGHKS and CDR2 YYEKEE (reference sequence). Written as DNA, the CDR3 is TGTGCCAGCAGCTTGGTTCGTGTTTCCCAAGATGGCTACACCTTC. Protein: CASSLVRVSQDGYTF.

V usage is TRBV2 and J usage is TRBJ1-1; D uncertain. Germline CDR1 and CDR2: SNHLY and FYNNEI. This CDR3 is 12 amino acids long. Trimming took 1 base from V and 6 from J, leaving 6 bases between them. In DNA, the CDR3 is TGTGCCAGCAGTGAAGGGGTCTCTGAAGCTTTCTTT. Its protein product is CASSEGVSEAFF.

The CDR3 reads CASSQIGRVAGGPYEQYF. CDR3 bases: TGTGCCAGCAGCCAAATCGGTCGGGTAGCGGGAGGGCCCTACGAGCAGTACTTC. This sequence joins TRBV4-2 and TRBJ2-7, with 11 bases lining up with TRBD2. CDR1 and CDR2 from the germline V gene are LGHNA and YNFKEQ. Trimming cost V 2 bases and J 2 bases; bases outside gene matches: 11. The CDR3 spans 18 residues.

The rearrangement uses TRBV4-2 and TRBJ2-2, with 9 bases identical to TRBD1. The CDR3 runs to 16 residues. Germline V gives CDR1 LGHNA, CDR2 YNFKEQ. Trimming at V came to 0 bases and at J to 6 bases, leaving 5 bases not matched to a gene. The chain's CDR3 is CASSQELTGGPGELFF. DNA for the CDR3: TGTGCCAGCAGCCAAGAACTAACAGGGGGCCCCGGGGAGCTGTTTTTT.

The chain combines TRBV4-3 with TRBJ1-2; 8 bases are a match to TRBD1. Trimming cost V 5 bases and J 1 base; bases outside gene matches: 9. The germline V gene encodes CDR1 LGHNA and CDR2 YSLEER. This CDR3 has 16 residues. CDR3 in DNA: TGCGCCAGCAGCGGAATCGGACAGGGAGTTAACTATGGCTACACCTTC. It encodes CASSGIGQGVNYGYTF.

V usage is TRBV14 and J usage is TRBJ2-3, with D perhaps given as TRBD1 or TRBD2 (5 bases each). The germline V gene encodes CDR1 SGHDN and CDR2 FVKESK. CDR3 length: 15 residues. Deletions cut 1 base from V and 10 bases from J, with 18 bases between. The CDR3 DNA sequence: TGTGCCAGCAGCCAAGTAGTCCGGGACGGCCGGGCGCAGTATTTT. Translation gives CASSQVVRDGRAQYF.

This chain connects TRBV18 to TRBJ2-6; D is possibly TRBD1 (5 bases). CDR1 is KGHSH and CDR2 is LQKENI in the germline V gene. The CDR3 extends over 18 amino acids. Trimming took off 5 bases at V and 0 bases at J, with 17 bases between the two ends. CDR3 region: CASSARGRDASGANVLTF. CDR3 in DNA: TGTGCCAGCTCAGCAAGGGGCAGGGATGCCTCTGGGGCCAACGTCCTGACTTTC.

The CDR3 protein is CASSSSPETQYF. DNA of the CDR3: TGTGCCAGCAGTTCGAGCCCAGAGACCCAGTACTTC. The V gene is TRBV6-1, the J gene TRBJ2-5; D is undetermined. Trimming left V 5 bases short and J 4 bases short, with 8 bases between. Germline CDR1 MNHNS, CDR2 SASEGT. The CDR3 totals 12 residues.

This chain joins TRBV11-3 and TRBJ1-1; 8 bases map to TRBD1. CDR3 size: 13 residues. With V trimmed by 11 bases and J by 11 bases, 16 bases remained unmatched. Germline CDR1 is SGHNT and CDR2 is YENEEA. CDR3 loop: CASNRGGHPIAFF. The CDR3 DNA reads TGTGCCTCAAACAGGGGGGGCCACCCTATCGCTTTCTTT.

V gene TRBV10-2 combines with J gene TRBJ1-2; no clear D gene. This CDR3 has 13 amino acids. Germline V gene sequence: CDR1 WSHSY, CDR2 SAAADI. The V end lost 4 bases, the J end lost 7 bases, and 13 bases lay between the germline ends. CDR3: CASSGGPGVGYTF. The CDR3 DNA reads TGCGCCAGCAGTGGAGGGCCCGGGGTTGGCTACACCTTC.

The gene calls are TRBV10-2 and TRBJ1-2; 11 positions match TRBD1. The CDR3 is made up of 14 amino acids. CDR1 and CDR2 from the germline V gene are WSHSY and SAAADI. V gave up 7 bases and J gave up 5 bases; unmatched junction bases: 6. The CDR3 reads CASTRDRGWYGYTF. The CDR3 nucleotides are TGCGCCAGCACCCGGGACAGGGGGTGGTATGGCTACACCTTC.

The rearrangement uses TRBV5-1 and TRBJ1-2; D ambiguous. CDR1 SGHRS and CDR2 YFSETQ come from the germline V gene. The CDR3 consists of 13 residues. The ends were cut back, 0 bases at V and 3 bases at J, with 6 bases in the middle. The CDR3 DNA follows: TGCGCCAGCAGCTTGGAGGCCTACTATGGCTACACCTTC. Protein sequence: CASSLEAYYGYTF.

This clone is a singleton in its sample. The chain couples TRBV6-5 to TRBJ2-7; TRBD2 might be the D (6 bases). This CDR3 contains 16 residues. CDR1 and CDR2 from the germline V gene are MNHEY and SVGAGI. Trimming stripped 0 bases from V and 4 bases from J, with 16 bases between. The DNA for the CDR3 is TGTGCCAGCAGTTACTCTCACCTAGCGTTACAGTACGAGCAGTACTTC. This codes for CASSYSHLALQYEQYF.

The genes are TRBV7-2 and TRBJ1-2; D not certain. V lost 8 bases to trimming and J lost 4 bases, with 20 bases between them. The CDR3 has 15 amino acids. Germline V gene lookup returns CDR1 SGHTA and CDR2 FQGNSA. This chain's CDR3 is CASSTQSGVGYGYTF. The CDR3 DNA is TGTGCCAGCTCAACGCAATCCGGGGTTGGCTATGGCTACACCTTC.